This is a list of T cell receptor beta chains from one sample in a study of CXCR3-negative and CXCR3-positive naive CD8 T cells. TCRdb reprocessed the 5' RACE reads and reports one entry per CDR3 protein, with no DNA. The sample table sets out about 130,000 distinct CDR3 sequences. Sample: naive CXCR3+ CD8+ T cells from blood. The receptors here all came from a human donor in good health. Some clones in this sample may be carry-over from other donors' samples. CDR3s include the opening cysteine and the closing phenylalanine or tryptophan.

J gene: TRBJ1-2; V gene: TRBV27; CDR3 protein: CATRQGMDYGYTF
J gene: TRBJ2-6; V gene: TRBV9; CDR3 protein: CASSVEGSGANVLTF
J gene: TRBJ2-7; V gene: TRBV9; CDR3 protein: CASSPEAVSYEQYF
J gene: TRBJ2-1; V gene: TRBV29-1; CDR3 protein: CSVDLGFGQFF
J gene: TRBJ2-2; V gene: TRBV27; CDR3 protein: CASSFSAGSNTGELFF
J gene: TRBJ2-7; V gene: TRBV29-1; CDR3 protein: CSVDGGGTWPYDQYF
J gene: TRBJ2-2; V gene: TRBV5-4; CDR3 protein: CASSLWDRWNTGELFF
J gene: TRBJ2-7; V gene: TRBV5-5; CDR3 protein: CASSFTGDEQYF
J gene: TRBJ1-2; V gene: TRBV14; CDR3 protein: CASSQLGARGYAF
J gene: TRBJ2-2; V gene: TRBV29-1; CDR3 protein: CSAALFTGELFF
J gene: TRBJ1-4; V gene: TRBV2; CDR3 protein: CASRPEDRDFEKLFF
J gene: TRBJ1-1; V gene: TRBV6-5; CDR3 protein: CASSYSTVNTEALF
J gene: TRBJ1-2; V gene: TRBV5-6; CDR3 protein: CASSFRDDYGYTF
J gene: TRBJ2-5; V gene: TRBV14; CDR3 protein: CASSQESSFPQETQYF
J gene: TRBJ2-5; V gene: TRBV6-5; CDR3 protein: CASSYSRRYQETQYF
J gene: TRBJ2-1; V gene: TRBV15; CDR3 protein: CATSRETGTGSHEQFF
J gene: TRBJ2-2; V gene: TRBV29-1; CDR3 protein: CSVEGKQGVSGELFF
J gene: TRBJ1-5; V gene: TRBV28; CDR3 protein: CASSLQGGRQPQHF
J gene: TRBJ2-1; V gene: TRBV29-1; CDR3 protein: CSASLSSYNEQFF
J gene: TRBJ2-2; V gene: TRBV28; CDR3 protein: CASSFSGNTGELFF
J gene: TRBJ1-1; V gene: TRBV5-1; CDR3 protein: CASSPEFPANTEAFF
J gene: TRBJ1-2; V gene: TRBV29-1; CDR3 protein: CSAVEAGNYGYTF
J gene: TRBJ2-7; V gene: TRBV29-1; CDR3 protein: CSVLQGAVEQYF
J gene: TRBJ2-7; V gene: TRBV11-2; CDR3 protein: CASSLEDREQYF
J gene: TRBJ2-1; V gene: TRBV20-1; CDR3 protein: CSVLGGGVYEQFF
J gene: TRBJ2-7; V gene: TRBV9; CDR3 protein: CASSPGGDTYEQYF
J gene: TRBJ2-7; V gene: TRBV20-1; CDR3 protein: CSARSPGSGSYEQYF
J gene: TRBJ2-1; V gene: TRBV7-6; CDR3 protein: CASSSGTNYNEQFF
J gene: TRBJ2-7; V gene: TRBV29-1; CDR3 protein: CSVLDPSYEQYF
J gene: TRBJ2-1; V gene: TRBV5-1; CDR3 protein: CASSLPPSGGFREQFF
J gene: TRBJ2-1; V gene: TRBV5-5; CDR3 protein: CASSLDERGAIYNEQFF
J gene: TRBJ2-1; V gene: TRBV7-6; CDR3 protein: CASSLAGQVAYNEQFF
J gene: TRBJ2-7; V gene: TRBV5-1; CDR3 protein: CASSFQDEQYF
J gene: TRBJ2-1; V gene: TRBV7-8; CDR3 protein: CASSPGTFDDEQFF
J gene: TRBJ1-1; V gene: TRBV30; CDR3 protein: CAWTINLGIEAFF
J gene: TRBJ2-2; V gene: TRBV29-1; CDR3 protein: CSAPRGTGELFF
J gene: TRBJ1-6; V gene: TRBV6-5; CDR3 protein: CASSYINSPLHF
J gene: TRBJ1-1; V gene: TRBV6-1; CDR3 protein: CASEMPWAEAFF
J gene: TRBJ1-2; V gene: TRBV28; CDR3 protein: CASRGTGYYGYTF
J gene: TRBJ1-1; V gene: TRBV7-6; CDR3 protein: CASSLLPENTEAFF
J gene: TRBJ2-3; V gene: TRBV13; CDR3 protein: CASSLNPTGEGDTQYF
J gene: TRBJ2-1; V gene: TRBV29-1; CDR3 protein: CSVVGPSGSNEQFF
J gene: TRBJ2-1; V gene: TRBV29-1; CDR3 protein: CSVQGEGQSSYNEQFF
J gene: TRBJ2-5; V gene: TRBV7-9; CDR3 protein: CASSLLWTSGRASQETQYF
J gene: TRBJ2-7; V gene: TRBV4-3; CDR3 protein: CASSQAVGTAYEQYF
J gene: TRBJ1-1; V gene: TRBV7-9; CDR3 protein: CASSEGTNTEAFF
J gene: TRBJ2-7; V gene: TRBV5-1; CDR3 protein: CASSLVDRGYEQYF
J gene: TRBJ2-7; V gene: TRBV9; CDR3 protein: CASSVIPDAYEQYF
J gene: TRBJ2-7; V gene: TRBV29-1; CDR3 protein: CSVPGTIDYEQYF
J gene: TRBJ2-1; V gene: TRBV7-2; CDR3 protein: CASGPSYNEQFF
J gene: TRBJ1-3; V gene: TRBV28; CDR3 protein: CASSPPPVRVHSGNTIYF
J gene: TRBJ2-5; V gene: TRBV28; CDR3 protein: CASTLAGGSQETQYF
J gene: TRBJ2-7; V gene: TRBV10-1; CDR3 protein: CASTTSGAPYEQCF
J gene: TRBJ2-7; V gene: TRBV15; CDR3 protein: CATSIIGQGDYEQYF
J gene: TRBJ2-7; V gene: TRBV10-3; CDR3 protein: CAISESPSSYEQYF
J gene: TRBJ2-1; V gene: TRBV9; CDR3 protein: CASSVELAGYNEQFF
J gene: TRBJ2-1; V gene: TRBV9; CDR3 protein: CASSDETGSDEQFF
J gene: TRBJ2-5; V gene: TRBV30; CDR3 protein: CAWGPGTEEETQYF
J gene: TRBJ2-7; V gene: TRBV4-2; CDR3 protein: CASSQDGEGHLSYEQYF